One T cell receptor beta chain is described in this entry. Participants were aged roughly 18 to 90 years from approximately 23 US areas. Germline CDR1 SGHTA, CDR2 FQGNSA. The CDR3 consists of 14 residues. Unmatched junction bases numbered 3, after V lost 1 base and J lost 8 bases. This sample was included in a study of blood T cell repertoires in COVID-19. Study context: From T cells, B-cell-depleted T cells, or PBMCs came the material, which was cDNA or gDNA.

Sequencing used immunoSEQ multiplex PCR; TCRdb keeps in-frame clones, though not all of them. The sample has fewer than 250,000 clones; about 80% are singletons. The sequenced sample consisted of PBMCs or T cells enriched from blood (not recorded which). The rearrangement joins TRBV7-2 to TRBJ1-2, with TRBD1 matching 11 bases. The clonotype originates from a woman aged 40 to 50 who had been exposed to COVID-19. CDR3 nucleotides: TGTGCCAGCAGCTTAGGGACAGGGGGCGTCGGCTACACCTTC. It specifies CASSLGTGGVGYTF. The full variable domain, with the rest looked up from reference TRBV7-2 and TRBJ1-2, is GAGVSQSPSNKVTEKGKDVELRCDPISGHTALYWYRQSLGQGLEFLIYFQGNSAPDKSGLPSDRFSAERTGGSVSTLTIQRTQQEDSAVYLCASSLGTGGVGYTFGSGTRLTVV.